This section outlines one T cell receptor (beta chain) sequence together with its context. These data come from a study of CXCR3-negative and CXCR3-positive naive CD8 T cells. Researchers prepared the TRB cDNA libraries using 5' RACE with UMI labels. TCRdb reprocessed the 5' RACE reads, keeping one entry per CDR3 protein, no DNA. The sample table sets out about 120,000 distinct CDR3 sequences. Germline V gene sequence: CDR1 SGHDN, CDR2 FVKESK. The CDR3 loop spans 16 amino acids. The source material was naive CXCR3- CD8+ T cells from blood. Stated subset: CD45RO-CCR7+CD27+CD95- naive CD8+ T cells lacking CXCR3 (TNR3-). The chain has TRBV14 and TRBJ2-7; TCRdb proposes TRBD1, but this gene call is untestable without DNA. The sequence came from a human donor in good health. Some clones in this sample may be carry-over from other donors' samples. CDR3 amino acids: CASSYRPGQGVHEQYF.